The 14 T cell receptor beta chains below come from one sample, sequenced in a study of blood T cell repertoires in COVID-19. Generated by immunoSEQ multiplex PCR, the TCRdb table keeps only in-frame clones and is missing some. The sample holds hundreds of thousands of clones, approximately 90% seen once. Sequenced input: PBMCs or T cells enriched from blood (not recorded which). The receptors were sampled from a man between 18 and 29 years old who had recovered from COVID-19.

This chain uses TRBV6-2 or TRBV6-3 with TRBJ1-1; 9 nucleotides align to TRBD1. The CDR3 is 14 residues long. Germline lookup yields CDR1 MNHEY and CDR2 SVGEGT. The junction had 7 bases not matched to a gene; V was cut back by 5 bases and J by 6 bases. CDR3 amino acids: CASSVATGGSEAFF. CDR3 coding DNA: TGTGCCAGCAGTGTTGCGACAGGGGGTTCTGAAGCTTTCTTT.

This clone was detected once. The chain couples TRBV6-2 or TRBV6-3 to TRBJ1-4; D is unresolved. The V end lost 5 bases, the J end lost 8 bases, and 6 bases lay between the germline ends. Germline assignment: CDR1 MNHEY and CDR2 SVGEGT. This CDR3 contains 11 residues. The CDR3, as DNA: TGTGCCAGCAGTCTACAGGAAAAACTGTTTTTT. It codes for CASSLQEKLFF.

This clone was recorded once. V usage is TRBV19 and J usage is TRBJ2-4; possible D gene TRBD1, 6 bases. CDR1 is LNHDA, CDR2 SQIVND, per germline (reference sequence). V lost 3 bases and J lost 1, with 10 bases in between. The CDR3 consists of 15 residues. CDR3 sequence (DNA): TGTGCCAGTAGTATTTCCAGGGGTGCCAAAAACATTCAGTACTTC. Translation gives CASSISRGAKNIQYF.

The J gene is TRBJ1-1, the V gene TRBV6-5, with D unclear. The V and J ends lost 1 base and 1 base respectively, with 7 bases between them. Germline V gives CDR1 MNHEY, CDR2 SVGAGI. The CDR3 runs to 14 residues. As DNA, the CDR3 is TGTGCCAGCAGTTACTTTGGGAGGAACACTGAAGCTTTCTTT. This gives the protein CASSYFGRNTEAFF.

The chain carries TRBV7-2 and TRBJ2-1, with D possibly matching TRBD1 (5 bases). Germline lookup yields CDR1 SGHTA and CDR2 FQGNSA. The CDR3 length is 14 residues. V lost 5 bases to trimming and J lost 7 bases, with 15 bases between them. The DNA of the CDR3 is TGTGCCAGCAGCCCCCACATGACAGTAAATGAGCAGTTCTTC. Translating gives CASSPHMTVNEQFF.

The chain links TRBV14 to TRBJ2-2, with 8 bases that match TRBD1. V trimming: 4 bases; J trimming: 0 bases; junction bases outside the gene matches: 7. Germline V CDR1 and CDR2: SGHDN, FVKESK. The CDR3 consists of 17 residues. DNA for the CDR3: TGTGCCAGCAGCCTCTTCCGGACAGGGCCGAACACCGGGGAGCTGTTTTTT. Protein sequence: CASSLFRTGPNTGELFF.

The rearrangement joins TRBV7-2 to TRBJ1-3, with a tentative D call TRBD1 (5 bases). Trimming pared 6 bases from V and 0 bases from J, leaving 15 bases between. The CDR3 has 16 residues. Germline V CDR1 and CDR2: SGHTA, FQGNSA. DNA for the CDR3: TGTGCCAGCAGGTCCTGGGGCGGAAACTCTGGAAACACCATATATTTT. Protein: CASRSWGGNSGNTIYF.

V is TRBV19 and J is TRBJ2-5; D uncertain. The V and J ends lost 6 bases and 3 bases respectively, with 11 bases between them. The V gene's germline CDR1 is LNHDA and CDR2 SQIVND (reference sequence). This CDR3 has 13 amino acids. CDR3 sequence: CASRKATEETQYF. CDR3 coding DNA: TGTGCCAGTAGGAAGGCAACAGAAGAGACCCAGTACTTC.

The chain links TRBV18 to TRBJ1-1; 9 bases align to TRBD1. Looked up from germline, CDR1 is KGHSH and CDR2 is LQKENI. J gave up 1 base and V 3 bases, and 9 bases lay outside the gene matches. The length of the CDR3 is 17 residues. CDR3 amino acids: CASSPQGQGVQNTEAFF. DNA for the CDR3: TGTGCCAGCTCACCCCAGGGACAGGGTGTTCAGAACACTGAAGCTTTCTTT.

The chain recombines TRBV11-3 with TRBJ2-7; 10 positions match TRBD2. Germline loops: CDR1 SGHNT, CDR2 YENEEA. V dropped 5 bases and J dropped 6; count of bases not matched to a gene: 13. The CDR3 loop spans 16 amino acids. The CDR3 protein is CASSHHASGRPAEQYF. In DNA, the CDR3 is TGTGCCAGCAGCCACCATGCTAGCGGGAGACCGGCCGAGCAGTACTTC.

The chain has TRBV4-1 and TRBJ1-1; 9 nucleotides align to TRBD1. The CDR3 covers 14 residues. In germline, CDR1 is MGHRA, CDR2 YSYEKL. The ends lost 1 base at V and 6 bases at J; junction bases unmatched: 3. The CDR3: CASSQGDRVPEAFF. The CDR3, as DNA: TGCGCCAGCAGCCAAGGGGACAGGGTCCCTGAAGCTTTCTTT.

The V and J genes are TRBV28 and TRBJ1-6; 8 bases match TRBD1. Losses at the gene ends were 6 bases for V and 6 bases for J; bases not matched to a gene: 10. Germline CDR1 MDHEN, CDR2 SYDVKM. The CDR3 is made up of 16 amino acids. In DNA form, the CDR3 reads TGTGCCAGCAGCCGAAGACAGGGGCGAATTAATTCACCCCTCCACTTT. Translated, it gives CASSRRQGRINSPLHF.

This chain uses TRBV10-3 with TRBJ1-2; 11 bases are shared with TRBD1. V lost 2 bases and J lost 6; bases outside the gene matches: 5. CDR1 is ENHRY, CDR2 SYGVKD, per germline. The CDR3 length is 15 residues. Here the CDR3 DNA reads TGTGCCATCAGTGAGGTATCGGGACAGGGGGATGGCTACACCTTC. Its protein product is CAISEVSGQGDGYTF.

The chain uses TRBV5-4 and TRBJ2-1; perhaps TRBD2 as D (5 bases). The CDR3 consists of 14 residues. Per germline, CDR1 SGHNT and CDR2 YYREEE (reference sequence). Trimming stripped 5 bases from V and 8 bases from J, with 17 bases between. CDR3: CASSPRWTRDEQFF. The CDR3 coding sequence is TGTGCCAGCAGTCCCCGGTGGACTCGGGATGAGCAGTTCTTC.